This T cell receptor (beta chain) was captured in a study of molecular identifiers for immune sequencing clone quantification. The sorting of naive CD8 T cells used the CD8+CD4-CCR7+CD45RA+ phenotype. The V and J ends lost 0 bases and 2 bases respectively, with 7 bases between them. Germline V gene sequence: CDR1 KGHSH, CDR2 LQKENI. This CDR3 is 15 amino acids long. As for this clonotype: Its specificity is not known.

In TCRdb, the PCR reads were re-called with MiXCR into one record per CDR3 protein. The sample shows under 600,000 distinct CDR3 sequences, roughly 26% of them seen only once. Regarding the study as a whole: Clones exceeding 20 RNA copies carried over 99% of effector molecules but under 1% of naive-cell molecules. Reports indicate spiked Jurkat TCR RNA from one cell could be found among about 1 million naive cells.

Sequencing was done on a sample of naive CD8+ T cells from blood, with Jurkat cell RNA spiked in. Subset of the sample: FACS-sorted CD8+CD4-CCR7+CD45RA+ naive T cells. This rearrangement joins TRBV18 to TRBJ1-4; D is unresolved. This TCR came from a human donor in good health. Some libraries in this study had Jurkat cell RNA spiked in. The CDR3 protein is CASSPPYGTNEKLFF. DNA for the CDR3: TGTGCCAGCTCACCACCGTACGGTACTAATGAAAAACTGTTTTTT.